Below, 18 T cell receptor beta chains from the same sample are listed, as sequenced in a study of cytomegalovirus exposure and HLA in healthy donors. It was with 60 Vbeta and 13 Jbeta primers that the PCR ran. Only in-frame clones appear in the TCRdb table, and some are missing; sequencing was by immunoSEQ multiplex PCR. The sample has under 200,000 clones, around 75% seen once; the top ten hold approximately 6.3%. Sequenced material: PBMCs. The receptors stem from a man in his forties in good health and CMV-seropositive.

The chain is built from TRBV27 and TRBJ2-7; 8 bases are a match to TRBD2. V was clipped by 3 bases and J by 3 bases; unmatched bases: 10. The CDR3 is 16 amino acids. Germline CDR1 and CDR2: MNHEY and SMNVEV (reference sequence). In nucleotides, the CDR3 is TGTGCCAGCAGTTTGTCTCTAGCGGGTCTCTACTACGAGCAGTACTTC. Translated: CASSLSLAGLYYEQYF.

The J gene is TRBJ1-6, the V gene TRBV7-2; a weak D match, TRBD1 (6 bases). The ends were cut back, 1 base at V and 6 bases at J, with 10 bases in the middle. Germline lookup yields CDR1 SGHTA and CDR2 FQGNSA. This CDR3 region has 15 residues. This CDR3 reads CASSLVGTTNSPLHF. The CDR3 bases are TGTGCCAGCAGCTTAGTTGGGACAACTAATTCACCCCTCCACTTT.

Only a few counts were recorded for this clone. The chain couples TRBV30 to TRBJ2-1; D not resolved. V was cut by 3 bases and J by 7 bases, with 4 bases left in between. The length of the CDR3 is 10 residues. Per germline, CDR1 GTSNPN and CDR2 SVGIG (reference sequence). The CDR3 bases are TGTGCCTGGAGACAGAATGAGCAGTTCTTC. It is translated as CAWRQNEQFF.

The chain is built from TRBV28 and TRBJ2-5; 11 bases align to TRBD2. Trimming at V came to 3 bases and at J to 5 bases, leaving 5 bases not matched to a gene. CDR1 and CDR2 (germline): MDHEN, SYDVKM. The CDR3 runs to 15 residues. DNA of the CDR3: TGTGCCAGCAGTTTTAGCGGGGGGGCGTTCGAGACCCAGTACTTC. Translated, it gives CASSFSGGAFETQYF.

CDR3: CASSPLPGSSYNSPLHF. Written as DNA, the CDR3 is TGTGCCAGCTCACCACTACCCGGGAGCTCCTATAATTCACCCCTCCACTTT. The chain uses TRBV18 and TRBJ1-6, with D unclear. V dropped 1 base and J dropped 0 bases, with 10 bases sitting between them. The germline CDR1 and CDR2 sequences are KGHSH and LQKENI. The CDR3 is made up of 17 amino acids.

CDR3 DNA: TGTGCCAGCAGCAGGACAGGAACGGACGAGCAGTACTTC. Its protein is CASSRTGTDEQYF. The chain joins TRBV6-6 to TRBJ2-7; TRBD1 matches at 7 bases. The CDR3 is made up of 13 amino acids. Looked up from germline, CDR1 is MNHNY and CDR2 is SVGAGI (reference sequence). J gave up 5 bases and V 6 bases, and 7 bases lay outside the gene matches.

CDR3 nucleotides: TGTGCCAGCAGTCCGAGCGGGGGCTCCACAGATACGCAGTATTTT. Its translation: CASSPSGGSTDTQYF. The chain recombines TRBV27 with TRBJ2-3, with 8 bases that match TRBD2. Germline V CDR1 and CDR2: MNHEY, SMNVEV (reference sequence). The CDR3 is 15 residues long. Trimming removed 5 bases from V and 2 bases from J; junction bases left unmatched: 6.

This chain joins TRBV18 and TRBJ2-2; tentatively, D is TRBD1 (5 bases). The CDR3 is 14 amino acids. Germline CDR1 and CDR2: KGHSH and LQKENI. The V gene lost 3 bases and the J gene lost 2 bases, with 7 bases spanning the gap. The CDR3 DNA follows: TGTGCCAGCTCACCCCAGGGAAACACCGGGGAGCTGTTTTTT. Residues: CASSPQGNTGELFF.

This clone was picked up a small number of times. The J gene is TRBJ2-7, the V gene TRBV7-6, with D unclear. CDR1 and CDR2 (germline): SGHVS, FNYEAQ. V lost 3 bases and J 4 bases, leaving 10 bases between the germline ends. The CDR3 totals 13 residues. The CDR3 DNA reads TGTGCCAGCAGCTTTGAGGTGAAGTACGAGCAGTACTTC. Translating gives CASSFEVKYEQYF.

This chain joins TRBV2 and TRBJ2-1; 11 positions agree with TRBD1. CDR3 length: 15 amino acids. J gave up 8 bases and V 5 bases, and 8 bases lay outside the gene matches. The germline gives CDR1 SNHLY, CDR2 FYNNEI. CDR3 region: CASSRTGGVSYEQFF. The CDR3 bases are TGTGCCAGCAGTCGGACAGGGGGCGTTTCGTATGAGCAGTTCTTC.

This chain joins TRBV13 and TRBJ2-1, with 7 bases matching TRBD1. The CDR3 has 14 residues. Germline CDR1 PRHDT, CDR2 FYEKMQ (reference sequence). V lost 5 bases and J lost 8; bases outside the gene matches: 9. The CDR3 DNA reads TGTGCCAGCAGCAACCGACAGGGTTCGGATGAGCAGTTCTTC. As protein: CASSNRQGSDEQFF.

The chain links TRBV7-2 to TRBJ1-5; D is ambiguous. Germline V gene sequence: CDR1 SGHTA, CDR2 FQGNSA. CDR3 length: 15 amino acids. The V gene lost 1 base and the J gene lost 2 bases, with 9 bases spanning the gap. CDR3 sequence reads: CASSLEYPGNQPQHF. The CDR3 DNA reads as TGTGCCAGCAGCTTAGAATACCCGGGCAATCAGCCCCAGCATTTT.

The CDR3 coding sequence is TGTGCCAGCAGTTTATCTCTAGCGCCGGCCTACAATGAGCAGTTCTTC. Translated, it gives CASSLSLAPAYNEQFF. J is TRBJ2-1 and V is TRBV27; possible D gene TRBD2, 6 bases. V lost 0 bases and J 2 bases, leaving 11 bases between the germline ends. Germline V lookup: CDR1 MNHEY, CDR2 SMNVEV (reference sequence). CDR3 size: 16 residues.

Regarding this clone: One end of the junction varies from germline; a read error may be responsible. The rearrangement joins TRBV30 to TRBJ1-1; TRBD1 agrees at 8 bases. This CDR3 region has 14 residues. Germline CDR1 reads GTSNPN; CDR2 reads SVGIG (reference sequence). CDR3 residues: CARRAHTGGREAFF. The CDR3 DNA follows: TGTGCCCGGAGGGCGCACACAGGGGGGCGTGAAGCTTTCTTT. Full variable domain (missing parts from reference TRBV30 and TRBJ1-1): SQTIHQWPATLVQPVGSPLSLECTVEGTSNPNLYWYRQAAGRGLQLLFYSVGIGQISSEVPQNLSASRPQDRQFILSSKKLLLSDSGFYLCARRAHTGGREAFFGQGTRLTVV.

V and J are TRBV28 and TRBJ2-3; 8 nucleotides match TRBD2. Germline CDR1 reads MDHEN; CDR2 reads SYDVKM. The junction had 7 bases not matched to a gene; V was cut back by 6 bases and J by 2 bases. This CDR3 comprises 15 residues. This CDR3 is CASRSAGEITDTQYF. The CDR3 coding sequence is TGTGCCAGCAGATCAGCGGGGGAAATCACAGATACGCAGTATTTT.

In its sample, this clone was seen a few times. The chain is built from TRBV7-9 and TRBJ1-4, with TRBD1 identical over 8 bases. Trimming at V came to 1 base and at J to 7 bases, leaving 8 bases not matched to a gene. CDR1 is SEHNR, CDR2 FQNEAQ, per germline (reference sequence). The CDR3 loop spans 16 amino acids. The CDR3: CASSLEGGQGGEKLFF. CDR3 coding DNA: TGTGCCAGCAGCTTAGAAGGCGGACAGGGAGGTGAAAAACTGTTTTTT.

This sequence joins TRBV7-8 and TRBJ1-2, with TRBD1 identical over 8 bases. Germline CDR1 and CDR2: SGHVS and FQNEAQ. J gave up 4 bases and V 5 bases, and 9 bases lay outside the gene matches. This CDR3 has 15 residues. CDR3 DNA sequence: TGTGCCAGCAGCCTATATACAGGGGGTAGCTATGGCTACACCTTC. This codes for CASSLYTGGSYGYTF.

The V gene is TRBV18, the J gene TRBJ1-5, with TRBD1 matching over 8 bases. J lost 0 bases, V lost 0 bases, and 7 bases had no gene match. The length of the CDR3 is 18 residues. Germline V CDR1 and CDR2: KGHSH, LQKENI. CDR3 amino acids: CASSPPRTGRRSNQPQHF. CDR3 coding DNA: TGTGCCAGCTCACCACCAAGGACAGGGCGGCGTAGCAATCAGCCCCAGCATTTT.